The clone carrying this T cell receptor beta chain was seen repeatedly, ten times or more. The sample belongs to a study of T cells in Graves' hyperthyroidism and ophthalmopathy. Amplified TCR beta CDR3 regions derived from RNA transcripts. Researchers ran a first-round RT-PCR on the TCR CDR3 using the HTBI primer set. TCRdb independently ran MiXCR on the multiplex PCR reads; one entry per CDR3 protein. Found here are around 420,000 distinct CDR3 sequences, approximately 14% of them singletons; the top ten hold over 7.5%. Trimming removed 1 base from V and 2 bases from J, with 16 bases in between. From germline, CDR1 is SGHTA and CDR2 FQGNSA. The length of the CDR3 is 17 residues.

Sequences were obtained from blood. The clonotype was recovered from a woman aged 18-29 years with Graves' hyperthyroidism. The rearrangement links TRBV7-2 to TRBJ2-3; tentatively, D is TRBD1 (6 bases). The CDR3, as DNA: TGTGCCAGCAGCTTAGTTGGGGGCTCAAGGCCCACAGATACGCAGTATTTT. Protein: CASSLVGGSRPTDTQYF.